The 30 T cell receptor beta chains below come from one sample, sequenced in a study of response to subunit inactivated influenza vaccine. MiXCR was run by TCRdb on the RT-PCR reads, yielding one entry per CDR3 protein. The table records about 620,000 distinct CDR3 sequences, approximately 10% of them present only once. These same records also appear under a second study, on T cells expressing NK-cell markers. As reported in that work: Template switching by 5'RACE with UMIs generated the TCR beta cDNA.

The sample consisted of PBMCs from blood, taken on the day of vaccination. These receptors all come from a man aged 45 to 65 who received an inactivated influenza vaccine.

The chain uses TRBV7-6 and TRBJ2-3; tentative D call: TRBD2 (5 bases). This CDR3 region has 16 residues. Trimming took off 3 bases at V and 0 bases at J, with 13 bases between the two ends. CDR1 and CDR2 from the germline V gene are SGHVS and FNYEAQ. CDR3 sequence: CASSFRLRASTDTQYF. The CDR3 bases are TGTGCCAGCAGCTTCAGGTTGCGGGCAAGCACAGATACGCAGTATTTT.

This clonotype was detected a few times. The J gene is TRBJ1-1, the V gene TRBV5-1, with 10 bases fitting TRBD1. The CDR3 runs to 17 residues. CDR1 SGHRS and CDR2 YFSETQ come from the germline V gene. V shed 5 bases and J 1 base; nucleotides not matched to a gene: 11. The CDR3, as DNA: TGCGCCAGCAGTATGACAGGGGGCAACAGGGGGAACACTGAAGCTTTCTTT. Its protein is CASSMTGGNRGNTEAFF.

This clonotype was recorded at least ten times. The rearrangement uses TRBV29-1 and TRBJ2-5; D may be TRBD1 or TRBD2 (7 bases each). Per the germline V gene, CDR1 is SQVTM and CDR2 is ANQGSEA. The CDR3 runs to 12 residues. The germline V and J ends were trimmed by 4 bases and 5 bases, with 11 bases remaining between them. The CDR3, as DNA: TGCAGCGTTGGGGAGGGGGCCGAGACCCAGTACTTC. It yields the protein CSVGEGAETQYF.

This clonotype was counted a few times. The chain uses TRBV18 and TRBJ2-3; tentative D call: TRBD2 (5 bases). CDR3 length: 14 residues. V lost 5 bases and J 2 bases, leaving 11 bases between the germline ends. Germline CDR1 reads KGHSH; CDR2 reads LQKENI. The CDR3 coding sequence is TGTGCCAGCTCAAAGGGAGTGAACACAGATACGCAGTATTTT. It encodes CASSKGVNTDTQYF. Full variable domain (missing parts from reference TRBV18 and TRBJ2-3): NAGVMQNPRHLVRRRGQEARLRCSPMKGHSHVYWYRQLPEEGLKFMVYLQKENIIDESGMPKERFSAEFPKEGPSILRIQQVVRGDSAAYFCASSKGVNTDTQYFGPGTRLTVL.

The CDR3 region is CASSSTGTAPFETQYF. The CDR3 nucleotides read TGTGCCAGCAGTTCAACCGGGACAGCTCCTTTTGAGACCCAGTACTTC. The V and J genes are TRBV6-5 and TRBJ2-5, with 7 bases fitting TRBD1. The CDR3 is made up of 16 amino acids. With 4 bases clipped from V and 5 bases from J, the junction kept 13 bases outside the gene matches. Germline CDR1 and CDR2: MNHEY and SVGAGI.

This clonotype was detected only a few times. This chain uses TRBV11-2 with TRBJ2-7; the match to TRBD1 covers 8 bases. Unmatched junction bases numbered 9, after V lost 3 bases and J lost 5 bases. The CDR3 sequence is 15 residues long. Germline CDR1 reads SGHAT; CDR2 reads FQNNGV. The CDR3: CASSFPGGGVHEQYF. CDR3 sequence (DNA): TGTGCCAGCAGCTTCCCAGGGGGCGGAGTCCACGAGCAGTACTTC.

This clonotype has more than one count but fewer than ten. The rearrangement links TRBV6-2 or TRBV6-3 to TRBJ2-2; TRBD1 agrees at 7 bases. Germline values: CDR1 MNHEY, CDR2 SVGEGT. After removal of 4 bases from V and 8 bases from J, the junction contained 10 bases not matched to a gene. The CDR3 length is 15 residues. This CDR3 is CASSSFGTETGELFF. In nucleotides, the CDR3 is TGTGCCAGCAGTTCTTTTGGGACAGAGACTGGGGAGCTGTTTTTT.

This clonotype has more than one count but fewer than ten. Germline is not matched at one junction end, which may reflect a read error. The V call is TRBV7-9, the J call TRBJ2-1; D tentatively fits TRBD1 or TRBD2 (5 bases each). Germline CDR1 is SEHNR and CDR2 is FQNEAQ (reference sequence). CDR3 size: 11 residues. The CDR3: CASTSGTEHFF. The CDR3 DNA is TGTGCCAGCACCTCCGGGACGGAGCACTTCTTC.

This clonotype was detected ten times or more. The chain links TRBV12-3 or TRBV12-4 to TRBJ2-2, with 13 positions matching TRBD2. The CDR3 extends over 14 amino acids. The V and J ends lost 6 bases and 6 bases, in that order; junction bases with no gene match: 1. DNA of the CDR3: TGTGCCAGCAGAACTAGCGGGGGGGCCGGGGAGCTGTTTTTT. Amino acids: CASRTSGGAGELFF.

This clonotype has at least ten counts. The CDR3 bases are TGTGCCAGCAGCCCCCGGACCGGGCCTCGCTCTGGAAACACCATATATTTT. Its translation: CASSPRTGPRSGNTIYF. The V call is TRBV7-2, the J call TRBJ1-3; D unclear. CDR1 is SGHTA, CDR2 FQGNSA, per germline. The CDR3 loop spans 17 amino acids. V was shortened by 5 bases and J by 0 bases, with 17 bases between the two germline ends.

This clonotype was seen only a few times. The gene calls are TRBV7-2 and TRBJ2-7; TRBD1 matches at 10 bases. This CDR3 spans 17 amino acids. Trimming took 0 bases from V and 4 from J; bases not matched to a gene: 9. The germline gives CDR1 SGHTA, CDR2 FQGNSA. CDR3 DNA: TGTGCCAGCAGCTTAGCGTCTATCGGGACAGGGGTTTACGAGCAGTACTTC. It is translated as CASSLASIGTGVYEQYF.

At least ten counts were recorded for this clonotype. The chain combines TRBV11-1 with TRBJ1-2, with no clear D. Germline V lookup: CDR1 SGHAT, CDR2 FQDESV (reference sequence). V lost 3 bases, J lost 4 bases, and 12 bases lay in between. The CDR3 covers 14 residues. The CDR3 bases are TGTGCCAGCAGCTTGCCCGAACGACCCTATGGCTACACCTTC. Its protein product is CASSLPERPYGYTF. Looking up the rest from reference TRBV11-1 and TRBJ1-2 gives the full variable domain: EAEVAQSPRYKITEKSQAVAFWCDPISGHATLYWYRQILGQGPELLVQFQDESVVDDSQLPKDRFSAERLKGVDSTLKIQPAELGDSAMYLCASSLPERPYGYTFGSGTRLTVV.

This clonotype was found many times. The genes are TRBV29-1 and TRBJ2-5; TRBD1 aligns across 8 bases. Germline loops: CDR1 SQVTM, CDR2 ANQGSEA. The CDR3 runs to 14 residues. V lost 8 bases, J lost 5 bases, and 13 bases stayed unmatched. The CDR3 sequence: CSTGTGGMRETQYF. Written as DNA, the CDR3 is TGCAGCACCGGGACAGGAGGAATGAGGGAGACCCAGTACTTC.

In its sample, this clonotype was seen many times. V is TRBV20-1 and J is TRBJ2-4, with 14 bases matching TRBD2. Germline V gene data show CDR1 as DFQATT and CDR2 as SNEGSKA (reference sequence). This CDR3 comprises 19 residues. J gave up 0 bases and V 1 base, and 8 bases lay outside the gene matches. CDR3 amino acids: CSARARLAGGLIAKNIQYF. CDR3 DNA: TGCAGTGCTAGAGCAAGACTAGCGGGGGGGCTAATAGCCAAAAACATTCAGTACTTC.

This clonotype was counted between two and nine times. The chain carries TRBV4-1 and TRBJ2-2; 9 bases align to TRBD2. The CDR3 totals 16 residues. The germline CDR1 and CDR2 sequences are MGHRA and YSYEKL. The J segment lost 3 bases and the V segment lost 1 base, leaving 3 bases of the junction unmatched. CDR3 sequence reads: CASSQAGTSYTGELFF. The CDR3 DNA follows: TGCGCCAGCAGCCAAGCCGGGACTAGCTACACCGGGGAGCTGTTTTTT.

This rearrangement joins TRBV5-1 to TRBJ2-7, with 11 nucleotides matching TRBD1. The CDR3 contains 14 residues. The V and J ends lost 6 bases and 2 bases, in that order; junction bases with no gene match: 4. Germline V gene lookup returns CDR1 SGHRS and CDR2 YFSETQ. CDR3 region: CASNTGQGAYEQYF. In DNA form, the CDR3 reads TGCGCCAGCAATACGGGACAGGGGGCCTACGAGCAGTACTTC. The full variable domain, completed using reference TRBV5-1 and TRBJ2-7, is KAGVTQTPRYLIKTRGQQVTLSCSPISGHRSVSWYQQTPGQGLQFLFEYFSETQRNKGNFPGRFSGRQFSNSRSEMNVSTLELGDSALYLCASNTGQGAYEQYFGPGTRLTVT.

This clonotype occurred a few times. This sequence joins TRBV20-1 and TRBJ1-4, with 7 bases fitting TRBD1. V shed 4 bases, J shed 4 bases, and the junction held 3 bases outside the gene matches. Germline CDR1 is DFQATT and CDR2 is SNEGSKA (reference sequence). The CDR3 totals 13 residues. The CDR3 DNA sequence: TGCAGTGCTAAGACAGGGATTAATGAAAAACTGTTTTTT. Translation gives CSAKTGINEKLFF.

The gene calls are TRBV10-1 and TRBJ2-2; the D is unclear. The V gene lost 3 bases and the J gene lost 2 bases, with 10 bases spanning the gap. The CDR3 runs to 15 residues. In germline, CDR1 is WNHNN, CDR2 SYGVQD (reference sequence). The CDR3 region is CASSERTGNTGELFF. CDR3 bases: TGCGCCAGCAGTGAACGGACGGGCAACACCGGGGAGCTGTTTTTT.

The chain employs TRBV20-1 and TRBJ1-2, with 10 bases lining up with TRBD1. CDR1 DFQATT and CDR2 SNEGSKA come from the germline V gene (reference sequence). The CDR3 runs 17 residues. Losses at the gene ends were 0 bases for V and 4 bases for J; bases not matched to a gene: 11. Here the CDR3 DNA reads TGCAGTGCTAGAGATCTGACAGGGGGCATCGATGGCTATGGCTACACCTTC. This sequence encodes CSARDLTGGIDGYGYTF.

This clonotype was detected only a few times. The CDR3 DNA reads as TGTGCCAGCAGTGGCGGTAGCGACGAGCAGTACTTC. This sequence encodes CASSGGSDEQYF. This sequence joins TRBV2 and TRBJ2-7; tentative D call: TRBD2 (5 bases). V lost 4 bases and J 5 bases, leaving 9 bases between the germline ends. The CDR3 is made up of 12 amino acids. CDR1 and CDR2 from the germline V gene are SNHLY and FYNNEI.

The rearrangement joins TRBV27 to TRBJ2-7; possibly TRBD1 or TRBD2 for D (5 bases each). The CDR3 covers 15 residues. V was trimmed by 6 bases and J by 0 bases, leaving 15 bases between them. CDR1 and CDR2 (germline): MNHEY, SMNVEV (reference sequence). The CDR3 DNA is TGTGCCAGCAGCACCACGGCAGGGAGCTCCTACGAGCAGTACTTC. This sequence encodes CASSTTAGSSYEQYF.

This clonotype was found many times. This sequence joins TRBV6-6 and TRBJ2-2, with no clear D. The CDR3 has 12 residues. Germline-derived CDR1 and CDR2 are MNHNY and SVGAGI (reference sequence). Trimming pared 7 bases from V and 3 bases from J, leaving 6 bases between. CDR3 DNA sequence: TGTGCCAGCACTGGGTACACCGGGGAGCTGTTTTTT. Translated, it gives CASTGYTGELFF.

J is TRBJ2-3 and V is TRBV5-1; possibly TRBD2 for D (5 bases). CDR3 length equals 14 residues. The germline gives CDR1 SGHRS, CDR2 YFSETQ. Trimming took 4 bases from V and 4 from J, leaving 13 bases between them. The CDR3 is CASSPQDSADTQYF. The CDR3 bases are TGCGCCAGCAGCCCGCAGGACTCCGCAGATACGCAGTATTTT.

A few counts support this clonotype. The rearrangement links TRBV29-1 to TRBJ2-7; unclear D gene. CDR1 SQVTM and CDR2 ANQGSEA come from the germline V gene. CDR3 length: 15 residues. V lost 4 bases to trimming and J lost 0 bases, with 16 bases between them. In nucleotides, the CDR3 is TGCAGCGTTGCTACCATGTTAGGGCCCTCCTACGAGCAGTACTTC. The encoded protein is CSVATMLGPSYEQYF.

This clonotype was seen a few times. V and J are TRBV4-1 and TRBJ2-7; the D is unclear. V lost 1 base to trimming and J lost 2 bases, with 6 bases between them. CDR3 length: 13 amino acids. Per the germline V gene, CDR1 is MGHRA and CDR2 is YSYEKL. The chain's CDR3 is CASSQGPTYEQYF. The CDR3 bases are TGCGCCAGCAGCCAAGGACCAACCTACGAGCAGTACTTC.

The chain uses TRBV6-1 and TRBJ2-2; 12 nucleotides agree with TRBD2. V dropped 10 bases and J dropped 8; count of bases not matched to a gene: 8. This CDR3 spans 14 amino acids. The germline V gene has CDR1 MNHNS and CDR2 SASEGT. As DNA, the CDR3 is TGTGCCACCTCACCTAGCGGGAGGGGTGGGGAGCTGTTTTTT. Protein: CATSPSGRGGELFF.

At least ten counts were recorded for this clonotype. The gene calls are TRBV20-1 and TRBJ2-2, with D possibly matching TRBD2 (5 bases). V was shortened by 0 bases and J by 5 bases, with 13 bases between the two germline ends. CDR1 DFQATT and CDR2 SNEGSKA come from the germline V gene (reference sequence). CDR3 length: 15 amino acids. The DNA for the CDR3 is TGCAGTGCTAGAGATTTCTACGGAGGAACCGGGGAGCTGTTTTTT. It is translated as CSARDFYGGTGELFF.

The chain's CDR3 is CASSVEGRGGEAFF. The CDR3 DNA sequence: TGTGCCAGCAGCGTAGAGGGGCGGGGAGGTGAAGCTTTCTTT. The rearrangement links TRBV9 to TRBJ1-1; D might be TRBD1 (5 bases). With 0 bases removed from V and 7 bases from J, the gap between germline ends came to 13 bases. The CDR3 has 14 residues. In germline, CDR1 is SGDLS, CDR2 YYNGEE.

This clonotype has just a few counts. The gene calls are TRBV20-1 and TRBJ1-5; no clear D. This CDR3 has 12 amino acids. The germline gives CDR1 DFQATT, CDR2 SNEGSKA (reference sequence). The ends were cut back, 3 bases at V and 4 bases at J, with 7 bases in the middle. This chain's CDR3 is CSARARNQPQHF. In nucleotides, the CDR3 is TGCAGTGCTAGGGCAAGGAATCAGCCCCAGCATTTT.

The sample holds many counts of this clonotype. The rearrangement joins TRBV29-1 to TRBJ2-1, with D uncertain. V was trimmed by 3 bases and J by 6 bases, leaving 9 bases between them. Germline V lookup: CDR1 SQVTM, CDR2 ANQGSEA. This CDR3 region has 12 residues. The CDR3 nucleotides read TGCAGCGTTGATGGACGGCTCAATGAGCAGTTCTTC. It encodes CSVDGRLNEQFF.